This TCR beta chain was identified during a study of shared clonotypes between healthy human individuals. Produced via immunoSEQ multiplex PCR; TCRdb's table is partial and in-frame only. Of approximately 320,000 clones in the sample, about nine tenths were seen once. This clone came up a few times. CDR3 length equals 13 residues. Germline lookup yields CDR1 SGHAT and CDR2 FQNNGV. Trimming took off 0 bases at V and 7 bases at J, with 8 bases between the two ends. Sequences were obtained from memory CD8+ T cells sorted from blood. Subset in this sample: CD45RO+ cells pooled with CCR7-negative TemRA cells. The receptor was isolated from a man between 18 and 35 years old in good health. The rearrangement joins TRBV11-2 to TRBJ2-3; D remains ambiguous. CDR3 residues: CASSLDIAHTQYF. The CDR3 DNA follows: TGTGCCAGCAGCTTAGATATCGCGCATACGCAGTATTTT. Together with reference TRBV11-2 and TRBJ2-3, the CDR3 gives the full variable domain: EAGVAQSPRYKIIEKRQSVAFWCNPISGHATLYWYQQILGQGPKLLIQFQNNGVVDDSQLPKDRFSAERLKGVDSTLKIQPAKLEDSAVYLCASSLDIAHTQYFGPGTRLTVL.